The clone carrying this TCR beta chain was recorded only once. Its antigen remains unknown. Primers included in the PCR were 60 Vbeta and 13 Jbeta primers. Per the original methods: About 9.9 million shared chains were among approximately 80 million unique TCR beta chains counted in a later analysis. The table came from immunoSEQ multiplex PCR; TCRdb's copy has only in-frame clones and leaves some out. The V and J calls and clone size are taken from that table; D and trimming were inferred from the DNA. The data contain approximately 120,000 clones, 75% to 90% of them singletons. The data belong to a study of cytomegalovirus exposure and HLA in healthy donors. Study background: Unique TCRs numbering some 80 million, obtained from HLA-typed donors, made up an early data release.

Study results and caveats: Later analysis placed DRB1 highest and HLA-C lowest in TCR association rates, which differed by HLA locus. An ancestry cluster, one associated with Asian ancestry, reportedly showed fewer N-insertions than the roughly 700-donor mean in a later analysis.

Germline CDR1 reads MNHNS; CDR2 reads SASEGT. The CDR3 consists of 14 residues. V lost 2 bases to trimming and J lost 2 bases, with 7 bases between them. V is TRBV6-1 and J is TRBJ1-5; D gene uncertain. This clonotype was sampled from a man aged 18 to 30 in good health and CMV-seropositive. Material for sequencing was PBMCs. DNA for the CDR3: TGTGCCAGCAGTGAAATCGGAGGCAATCAGCCCCAGCATTTT. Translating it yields CASSEIGGNQPQHF.